The 10 T cell receptor beta chains below all came from one sample that was sequenced in a study of cytomegalovirus exposure and HLA in healthy donors. The PCR ran on 60 Vbeta and 13 Jbeta primers. Assay: immunoSEQ multiplex PCR; the TCRdb copy retains only in-frame clones and omits some. The table records some 110,000 clones, around 75% of them present only once. Sequencing used PBMCs. The receptors were gathered from a man aged 25 to 40 in good health and CMV-seronegative.

This chain connects TRBV5-1 to TRBJ1-1; 7 nucleotides align to TRBD1. V dropped 4 bases and J dropped 1; count of bases not matched to a gene: 10. The germline gives CDR1 SGHRS, CDR2 YFSETQ. CDR3 length: 16 amino acids. CDR3 nucleotides: TGCGCCAGCAGCCCCCAATGGGACAGCTCGAACACTGAAGCTTTCTTT. Protein sequence: CASSPQWDSSNTEAFF.

The count of this clone is one. V and J are TRBV6-5 and TRBJ1-2; maybe TRBD1 (6 bases). The germline V gene encodes CDR1 MNHEY and CDR2 SVGAGI. CDR3 size: 15 residues. V was shortened by 6 bases and J by 1 base, with 15 bases between the two germline ends. Here the CDR3 reads CASRTFPRGNYGYTF. The CDR3, as DNA: TGTGCCAGCAGGACCTTCCCCAGGGGTAACTATGGCTACACCTTC.

This clone turned up a few times. The V and J genes are TRBV7-9 and TRBJ1-1; the D gene is possibly TRBD1 (6 bases). Germline V CDR1 and CDR2: SEHNR, FQNEAQ (reference sequence). Trimming pared 1 base from V and 1 base from J, leaving 16 bases between. The CDR3 loop spans 17 amino acids. CDR3 region: CASSLDVGTPGNTEAFF. CDR3 nucleotides: TGTGCCAGCAGCTTAGATGTAGGGACACCAGGGAACACTGAAGCTTTCTTT.

This clone occurred once. The chain has TRBV4-3 and TRBJ2-1, with 8 bases lining up with TRBD2. V trimming: 5 bases; J trimming: 4 bases; junction bases outside the gene matches: 7. The germline gives CDR1 LGHNA, CDR2 YSLEER. The CDR3 loop spans 15 amino acids. Here the CDR3 DNA reads TGCGCCAGCAGCTCGGACAGCGGGGGTTACAATGAGCAGTTCTTC. Translation: CASSSDSGGYNEQFF.

CDR3 nucleotide sequence: TGTGCCAGCAGCAGATTTGCCGGGACTACCCAAGAGACCCAGTACTTC. Protein sequence: CASSRFAGTTQETQYF. The gene calls are TRBV7-9 and TRBJ2-5; 7 bases fit TRBD2. The J segment lost 1 base and the V segment lost 5 bases, leaving 10 bases of the junction unmatched. CDR3 length: 16 amino acids. Germline CDR1 is SEHNR and CDR2 is FQNEAQ (reference sequence).

The rearrangement uses TRBV9 and TRBJ1-4; D possibly corresponds to TRBD1 (5 bases). This CDR3 is 18 amino acids long. CDR1 is SGDLS, CDR2 YYNGEE, per germline. The V end lost 4 bases, the J end lost 0 bases, and 19 bases lay between the germline ends. The DNA for the CDR3 is TGTGCCAGCAGCACCAGTTGGGGGGGGTCTGCAACTAATGAAAAACTGTTTTTT. This translates into CASSTSWGGSATNEKLFF.

The chain is built from TRBV28 and TRBJ2-5; 8 bases line up with TRBD1. V was pared by 3 bases and J by 5 bases, with 5 bases of the junction left unmatched. The germline V gene encodes CDR1 MDHEN and CDR2 SYDVKM. This CDR3 spans 14 amino acids. In DNA, the CDR3 is TGTGCCAGCAGTTTCGCAGGGGGCAAGGAGACCCAGTACTTC. Translating gives CASSFAGGKETQYF. The full variable domain, rest sourced from reference TRBV28 and TRBJ2-5, is DVKVTQSSRYLVKRTGEKVFLECVQDMDHENMFWYRQDPGLGLRLIYFSYDVKMKEKGDIPEGYSVSREKKERFSLILESASTNQTSMYLCASSFAGGKETQYFGPGTRLLVL.

In this sample, this clone turned up once. The V and J genes are TRBV2 and TRBJ2-5, with 7 bases matching TRBD2. CDR3 length: 13 amino acids. The V gene's germline CDR1 is SNHLY and CDR2 FYNNEI. V shed 8 bases, J shed 0 bases, and the junction held 3 bases outside the gene matches. CDR3 residues: CASGRGDQETQYF. Written as DNA, the CDR3 is TGTGCCAGCGGACGGGGGGACCAAGAGACCCAGTACTTC.

The rearrangement links TRBV9 to TRBJ2-7, with 7 bases identical to TRBD1. V shed 3 bases, J shed 3 bases, and the junction held 6 bases outside the gene matches. Germline-derived CDR1 and CDR2 are SGDLS and YYNGEE. The CDR3 spans 14 residues. The CDR3: CASSARQGDYEQYF. Here the CDR3 DNA reads TGTGCCAGCAGCGCCAGACAGGGTGACTACGAGCAGTACTTC.

The rearrangement joins TRBV14 to TRBJ2-7, with 11 bases fitting TRBD1. Unmatched junction bases numbered 6, after V lost 5 bases and J lost 3 bases. Germline V gene sequence: CDR1 SGHDN, CDR2 FVKESK. There are 15 residues in the CDR3. The CDR3 region is CASSYGTGGLYEQYF. The CDR3 region has the DNA TGTGCCAGCAGCTACGGGACAGGGGGACTCTACGAGCAGTACTTC.